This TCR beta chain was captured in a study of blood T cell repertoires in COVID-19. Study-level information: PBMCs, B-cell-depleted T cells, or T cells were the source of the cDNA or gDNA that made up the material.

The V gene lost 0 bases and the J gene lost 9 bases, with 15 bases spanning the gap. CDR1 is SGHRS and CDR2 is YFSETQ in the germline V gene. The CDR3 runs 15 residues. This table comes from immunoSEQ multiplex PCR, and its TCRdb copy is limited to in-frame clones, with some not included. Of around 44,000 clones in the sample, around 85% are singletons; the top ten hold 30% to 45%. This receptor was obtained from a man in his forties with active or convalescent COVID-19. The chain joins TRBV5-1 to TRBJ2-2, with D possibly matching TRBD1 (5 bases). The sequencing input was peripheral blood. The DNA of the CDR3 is TGCGCCAGCAGCTTGGCCGAGATAGGGGTCCGGGAGCTGTTTTTT. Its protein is CASSLAEIGVRELFF.